The T cell receptor beta chain described here comes from a study of T cell responses to AZD1222 COVID-19 vaccine. A word on this clone: Its antigen is as yet unknown.

Profiling relied on immunoSEQ multiplex PCR, and the TCRdb table lists in-frame clones only, not all of them. The sample records 110,000 or so clones, over 80% being singletons. Trimming removed 1 base from V and 5 bases from J; junction bases left unmatched: 6. The CDR3 spans 15 residues. Germline CDR1 is LGHNA and CDR2 is YSLEER. Whole-study results and caveats: Without day 14 samples, only post-peak T cell repertoires were studied.

The TCR originated in an adult in good health. V gene TRBV4-3 combines with J gene TRBJ2-5; 8 positions agree with TRBD2. The specimen was peripheral blood, collected on day 0 of AZD1222 vaccination. The CDR3 is CASSQAGGPLETQYF. DNA of the CDR3: TGCGCCAGCAGCCAAGCGGGGGGGCCGTTGGAGACCCAGTACTTC.